This T cell receptor (beta chain) comes out of a study of CD8+CD57+ T cells in acquired aplastic anemia. The wider study: Sorted CD4+ plus CD8+ cells gave DNA averaging roughly 2.9 ug.

Investigators profiled TCR beta VDJ and CDR3 from genomic DNA template. TCRdb called the reads again in MiXCR, with one record for every CDR3 protein. The data contain about 170,000 distinct CDR3 sequences, 55% to 80% of them singletons. This sequence was found in a human donor in good health. The sequencing input was sorted CD4+, CD8+, or CD8+CD57+ T cells (not recorded which) from PBMCs.

DNA for the CDR3: TGCAGCGTGGACAGGCCGAACACTGAAGCTTTCTTT. Protein sequence: CSVDRPNTEAFF. The V call is TRBV29-1, the J call TRBJ1-1; 7 bases match TRBD1. Unmatched junction bases numbered 2, after V lost 6 bases and J lost 1 base. CDR3 length: 12 residues. Germline V gene data show CDR1 as SQVTM and CDR2 as ANQGSEA.